This T cell receptor (beta chain) was observed in a study of blood T cell repertoires in COVID-19. Study details: The study drew acute and convalescent COVID-19 samples from the United States, Italy and Spain. PBMCs, B-cell-depleted T cells, or T cells provided the cDNA or gDNA that made up the material.

This clone was found once. TCRdb's table, derived via immunoSEQ multiplex PCR, lists solely in-frame clones and lacks some. The data hold tens of thousands of clones, with over 70% observed a single time. Germline CDR1 reads SGHDT; CDR2 reads YYEEEE. There are 15 residues in the CDR3. V trimming: 0 bases; J trimming: 3 bases; junction bases outside the gene matches: 3. This TCR was sampled from a human donor in a cohort sampled during active COVID-19. This chain uses TRBV5-6 with TRBJ2-7; 10 bases line up with TRBD1. Sequencing was carried out using peripheral blood. CDR3 amino acids: CASSLAWDRGYEQYF. The CDR3 DNA reads TGTGCCAGCAGCTTGGCCTGGGACAGGGGCTACGAGCAGTACTTC.